The 10 T cell receptor beta chains below all came from one sample that was sequenced in a study of OX40 agonist ivuxolimab in advanced cancers. The library relied on the immunoSEQ multiplex PCR assay. The table comes from immuneACCESS by way of TCRdb, which keeps in-frame sequences with V and J called. Part of the clones is missing from these tables; in studies checked, under half for an unresolved V gene and the rest for unknown reasons. This sample has tens of thousands of clones in its table, and roughly 89% of those were observed once. The ten biggest clones cover less than 0.9% of the sample. The source material was CD4+ or CD8+ T cells sorted from blood, sampled in a trial of the OX40 agonist ivuxolimab. These receptors all stem from an adult with an advanced solid tumor such as melanoma, head and neck, liver or kidney cancer.

J is TRBJ2-5 and V is TRBV27, with 7 bases matching TRBD1. The CDR3 consists of 15 residues. Per germline, CDR1 MNHEY and CDR2 SMNVEV (reference sequence). V shed 6 bases and J 1 base; nucleotides not matched to a gene: 8. CDR3 nucleotide sequence: TGTGCCAGCAGAGGCTACAGGGGACCCCAAGAGACCCAGTACTTC. Residues: CASRGYRGPQETQYF.

The rearrangement links TRBV15 to TRBJ2-6, with a tentative D call TRBD2 (6 bases). This CDR3 comprises 16 residues. Germline CDR1 LNHNV, CDR2 YYDKDF (reference sequence). The V end was cut by 8 bases, the J end by 0 bases, with 14 bases between. The CDR3 bases are TGTGCCACCGCGGGCGGGGCAGACTCTGGGGCCAACGTCCTGACTTTC. Amino acid sequence: CATAGGADSGANVLTF.

V is TRBV5-1 and J is TRBJ2-1; D tentatively fits TRBD1 or TRBD2 (6 bases each). The CDR3 sequence is 14 residues long. Trimming stripped 0 bases from V and 10 bases from J, with 14 bases between. CDR1 and CDR2 (germline): SGHRS, YFSETQ. CDR3 sequence (DNA): TGCGCCAGCAGCTTGGGCCAGGGGAGGAAGGAGCAGTTCTTC. This codes for CASSLGQGRKEQFF.

V is TRBV5-1 and J is TRBJ1-1, with TRBD1 matching over 8 bases. The CDR3 has 15 residues. V shed 2 bases and J 1 base; nucleotides not matched to a gene: 4. Germline values: CDR1 SGHRS, CDR2 YFSETQ. CDR3 protein: CASSLAQGANTEAFF. CDR3 DNA sequence: TGCGCCAGCAGCTTAGCCCAGGGGGCGAACACTGAAGCTTTCTTT.

This chain connects TRBV19 to TRBJ1-5; 7 bases match TRBD1. This CDR3 is built from 15 residues. Unmatched junction bases numbered 9, after V lost 4 bases and J lost 6 bases. Germline assignment: CDR1 LNHDA and CDR2 SQIVND (reference sequence). CDR3 amino acids: CASSKGGGRGQPQHF. The CDR3 DNA follows: TGTGCCAGTAGTAAAGGAGGGGGCAGGGGTCAGCCCCAGCATTTT.

This clone was seen a handful of times. This chain connects TRBV5-1 to TRBJ2-7, with D hard to call. This CDR3 has 16 amino acids. Germline CDR1 SGHRS, CDR2 YFSETQ. V lost 0 bases and J lost 3, with 16 bases in between. Written as DNA, the CDR3 is TGCGCCAGCAGCTTGGGAGGTCAGAGAGGATTCTACGAGCAGTACTTC. This sequence encodes CASSLGGQRGFYEQYF.

This sequence joins TRBV11-2 and TRBJ2-2; possible D gene TRBD2, 5 bases. The CDR3 covers 15 residues. Trimming shortened V by 5 bases and J by 1 base, and 11 bases separated the two germline ends. CDR1 is SGHAT, CDR2 FQNNGV, per germline. The DNA of the CDR3 is TGTGCCAGCAGCCCAAACCGGGGGAACACCGGGGAGCTGTTTTTT. It encodes CASSPNRGNTGELFF. The variable domain in full, with the rest retrieved from reference TRBV11-2 and TRBJ2-2, is EAGVAQSPRYKIIEKRQSVAFWCNPISGHATLYWYQQILGQGPKLLIQFQNNGVVDDSQLPKDRFSAERLKGVDSTLKIQPAKLEDSAVYLCASSPNRGNTGELFFGEGSRLTVL.

The V call is TRBV5-4, the J call TRBJ2-5, with D perhaps matching TRBD1 (5 bases). Germline CDR1 reads SGHNT; CDR2 reads YYREEE (reference sequence). The CDR3 runs 15 residues. V was shortened by 5 bases and J by 1 base, with 15 bases between the two germline ends. The CDR3 protein is CASSFRTPSQETQYF. The CDR3 region has the DNA TGTGCCAGCAGTTTCCGGACACCTAGCCAAGAGACCCAGTACTTC.

The CDR3 DNA reads as TGTGCCAGCACCCTGCCCCGGGGTGCTGACGAGCAGTACTTC. This gives the protein CASTLPRGADEQYF. V and J are TRBV2 and TRBJ2-7, with D maybe TRBD2 (5 bases). The CDR3 has 14 residues. In germline, CDR1 is SNHLY, CDR2 FYNNEI. Trimming stripped 7 bases from V and 5 bases from J, with 18 bases between. Full variable domain (rest looked up from reference TRBV2 and TRBJ2-7): EPEVTQTPSHQVTQMGQEVILRCVPISNHLYFYWYRQILGQKVEFLVSFYNNEISEKSEIFDDQFSVERPDGSNFTLKIRSTKLEDSAMYFCASTLPRGADEQYFGPGTRLTVT.

The V gene is TRBV4-1, the J gene TRBJ2-5; D gene unclear. Germline CDR1 is MGHRA and CDR2 is YSYEKL. The CDR3 has 16 amino acids. V gave up 0 bases and J gave up 2 bases, with 13 bases separating them. The CDR3 is CASSQDNPINQETQYF. CDR3 bases: TGCGCCAGCAGCCAAGATAATCCCATAAATCAAGAGACCCAGTACTTC.